Each of the 27 T cell receptor beta chains below was sequenced from the same sample in a study of early T cells in non-severe SARS-CoV-2 infection (dated by TCRdb to about 2021). Libraries were constructed by 5' RACE. Instrument used: NextSeq 500. TCRdb took the public reads, trimmed them with fastp at Q25, ran MiXCR for clone calling and kept in-frame beta chains. Rows merge per CDR3 protein into single entries with the most common DNA and genes. Within this sample are fewer than 90,000 distinct CDR3 sequences, with around 14% of them counted one time only. Around 9.9% of the sample belongs to the ten largest clones. The source material was whole blood. All receptors come from an adult who was a healthcare worker with PCR-confirmed SARS-CoV-2 infection or an uninfected control (not recorded which).

This clonotype has only a few counts. The chain has TRBV6-6 and TRBJ2-4; D is uncertain. This CDR3 is built from 14 residues. V lost 7 bases and J 7 bases, leaving 17 bases between the germline ends. Germline assignment: CDR1 MNHNY and CDR2 SVGAGI (reference sequence). Written as DNA, the CDR3 is TGTGCCAGCACCCCCTCTCCCCAAGGGAACATTCAGTACTTC. Translated, it gives CASTPSPQGNIQYF.

This clonotype was observed a handful of times. This chain links TRBV6-6 with TRBJ1-5; D gene uncertain. V lost 5 bases and J lost 0, with 8 bases in between. The CDR3 extends over 14 amino acids. Germline assignment: CDR1 MNHNY and CDR2 SVGAGI (reference sequence). Written as DNA, the CDR3 is TGTGCCAGCAGTGCCCGCAATAGCAATCAGCCCCAGCATTTT. As protein: CASSARNSNQPQHF.

This clonotype came up a few times. The rearrangement uses TRBV5-5 and TRBJ2-3; the D is unclear. Germline CDR1 reads SGHKS; CDR2 reads YYEKEE (reference sequence). The CDR3 is 15 amino acids. Trimming removed 6 bases from V and 0 bases from J, with 14 bases in between. The CDR3 loop reads CASMLAETSTDTQYF. The CDR3 DNA reads as TGTGCCAGCATGCTTGCGGAAACTAGCACAGATACGCAGTATTTT.

This clonotype has just a few counts. The rearrangement joins TRBV20-1 to TRBJ2-3; 11 positions match TRBD2. Germline assignment: CDR1 DFQATT and CDR2 SNEGSKA (reference sequence). CDR3 size: 15 residues. Trimming removed 1 base from V and 11 bases from J; junction bases left unmatched: 11. CDR3 sequence reads: CSARVGASGGLGQYF. The DNA of the CDR3 is TGCAGTGCTAGAGTCGGGGCTAGCGGGGGGCTCGGGCAGTATTTT.

This clonotype has at least ten counts. A read error may account for a junction end that differs from germline. The rearrangement uses TRBV5-1 and TRBJ1-1; unclear D gene. CDR3 length: 13 amino acids. Germline lookup yields CDR1 SGHRS and CDR2 YFSETQ. The CDR3 sequence: CASSLALNTEAFF. CDR3 DNA sequence: TGTGCCAGCAGCTTGGCCCTGAACACTGAAGCTTTCTTT.

The chain couples TRBV11-2 to TRBJ1-2, with D uncertain. The germline V gene has CDR1 SGHAT and CDR2 FQNNGV. This CDR3 region has 9 residues. Trimming stripped 7 bases from V and 3 bases from J, with 0 bases between. For the CDR3, the DNA is TGTGCCAGCAACTATGGCTACACCTTC. As protein: CASNYGYTF. The variable domain in full, with the rest retrieved from reference TRBV11-2 and TRBJ1-2, is EAGVAQSPRYKIIEKRQSVAFWCNPISGHATLYWYQQILGQGPKLLIQFQNNGVVDDSQLPKDRFSAERLKGVDSTLKIQPAKLEDSAVYLCASNYGYTFGSGTRLTVV.

In this sample, this clonotype turned up a few times. The J gene is TRBJ1-1, the V gene TRBV5-1, with 7 positions matching TRBD1. CDR1 is SGHRS and CDR2 is YFSETQ in the germline V gene. Trimming cost V 1 base and J 4 bases; bases outside gene matches: 7. The CDR3 runs to 15 residues. CDR3 loop: CASSLRTGDSTEAFF. The CDR3 DNA is TGCGCCAGCAGCTTGAGGACAGGAGATAGCACTGAAGCTTTCTTT.

V gene TRBV18 combines with J gene TRBJ1-3; D is unclear. From germline, CDR1 is KGHSH and CDR2 LQKENI. This CDR3 contains 13 residues. V lost 3 bases, J lost 6 bases, and 9 bases lay in between. In DNA, the CDR3 is TGTGCCAGCTCACCGAGTCAACCAAACACCATATATTTT. Its protein is CASSPSQPNTIYF.

This clonotype was counted between two and nine times. The rearrangement uses TRBV7-9 and TRBJ2-7, with TRBD1 as a possible D gene (5 bases). Trimming stripped 1 base from V and 5 bases from J, with 12 bases between. The CDR3 length is 14 residues. From germline, CDR1 is SEHNR and CDR2 FQNEAQ (reference sequence). CDR3 coding DNA: TGTGCCAGCAGCTTAGTTAGGGGAATGGACGAGCAGTACTTC. As protein: CASSLVRGMDEQYF.

This clonotype occurred many times. V usage is TRBV7-3 and J usage is TRBJ2-6; either TRBD1 or TRBD2 may supply D (6 bases each). Trimming took off 2 bases at V and 4 bases at J, with 12 bases between the two ends. The germline V gene has CDR1 SGHTA and CDR2 FQGTGA. The CDR3 runs to 16 residues. This CDR3 is CASSLRSGAGANVLTF. The CDR3 region has the DNA TGTGCCAGCAGCTTACGTTCGGGGGCCGGGGCCAACGTCCTGACTTTC.

This clonotype came up a few times. V gene TRBV20-1 combines with J gene TRBJ1-6, with D unclear. This CDR3 is 15 amino acids long. The V and J ends lost 2 bases and 0 bases respectively, with 8 bases between them. Germline-derived CDR1 and CDR2 are DFQATT and SNEGSKA (reference sequence). CDR3 bases: TGCAGTGCTAGACCGGGGAGCTCCTATAATTCACCCCTCCACTTT. It is translated as CSARPGSSYNSPLHF.

V gene TRBV30 combines with J gene TRBJ2-1; tentative D call: TRBD1 (6 bases). V dropped 4 bases and J dropped 0 bases, with 16 bases sitting between them. The CDR3 spans 16 residues. Germline-derived CDR1 and CDR2 are GTSNPN and SVGIG (reference sequence). CDR3 DNA sequence: TGTGCCTGGAATCTTCCAGGGACACTCTCCTACAATGAGCAGTTCTTC. It yields the protein CAWNLPGTLSYNEQFF.

This chain connects TRBV2 to TRBJ2-3, with D unresolved. There are 12 residues in the CDR3. The V gene lost 0 bases and the J gene lost 8 bases, with 6 bases spanning the gap. The germline CDR1 and CDR2 sequences are SNHLY and FYNNEI. The CDR3 protein is CASSEAATTQYF. The CDR3 region has the DNA TGTGCCAGCAGTGAAGCGGCTACTACGCAGTATTTT.

This chain connects TRBV20-1 to TRBJ1-1; 9 nucleotides line up with TRBD1. Germline loops: CDR1 DFQATT, CDR2 SNEGSKA (reference sequence). With V trimmed by 1 base and J by 0 bases, 6 bases remained unmatched. The CDR3 covers 16 residues. The CDR3 protein is CSARAAWTGVNTEAFF. The CDR3 DNA sequence: TGCAGTGCTAGAGCCGCTTGGACAGGGGTGAACACTGAAGCTTTCTTT.

This clonotype was recorded many times. This chain links TRBV21-1 with TRBJ1-1; no check of the table's D call, TRBD1, against the DNA was made. TRBV21-1 has pseudogene status. The CDR3 loop spans 16 amino acids. CDR3 sequence reads: CATKGPRRGDSTEAFF. DNA of the CDR3: TGTGCCACCAAAGGACCAAGAAGAGGGGATAGCACTGAAGCTTTCTTT.

This clonotype appeared a few times. V and J are TRBV4-1 and TRBJ2-5, with 8 bases lining up with TRBD2. The CDR3 length is 15 residues. The J segment lost 5 bases and the V segment lost 1 base, leaving 6 bases of the junction unmatched. CDR1 and CDR2 from the germline V gene are MGHRA and YSYEKL. The CDR3 protein is CASSQVGTRVETQYF. The CDR3 DNA reads TGCGCCAGCAGCCAAGTTGGGACTAGAGTTGAGACCCAGTACTTC.

The V and J genes are TRBV7-9 and TRBJ2-5, with D hard to call. CDR3 length: 12 residues. CDR1 and CDR2 (germline): SEHNR, FQNEAQ (reference sequence). Trimming left V 3 bases short and J 4 bases short, with 6 bases between. CDR3 nucleotide sequence: TGTGCCAGCAGCTTCGAAGGAGAGACCCAGTACTTC. Translation gives CASSFEGETQYF.

V usage is TRBV12-3 or TRBV12-4 and J usage is TRBJ2-7; 7 bases are shared with TRBD1. Trimming removed 5 bases from V and 2 bases from J; junction bases left unmatched: 6. There are 14 residues in the CDR3. The DNA for the CDR3 is TGTGCCAGCAGTCAGGGACAGCTAACCTACGAGCAGTACTTC. Protein product: CASSQGQLTYEQYF.

Only a few counts were recorded for this clonotype. The chain recombines TRBV7-2 with TRBJ1-1, with 8 bases fitting TRBD1. Germline lookup yields CDR1 SGHTA and CDR2 FQGNSA. The CDR3 has 14 residues. V was pared by 8 bases and J by 6 bases, with 11 bases of the junction left unmatched. The CDR3 loop reads CASGTGGAVAEAFF. In DNA form, the CDR3 reads TGTGCCAGCGGTACAGGGGGGGCAGTTGCTGAAGCTTTCTTT.

This clonotype appeared many times. The chain recombines TRBV28 with TRBJ2-2; 9 nucleotides line up with TRBD1. Germline V CDR1 and CDR2: MDHEN, SYDVKM. This CDR3 region has 15 residues. V shed 7 bases and J 3 bases; nucleotides not matched to a gene: 6. The CDR3, as DNA: TGTGCCAGCACCGGGACAGGGACCGACACCGGGGAGCTGTTTTTT. It is translated as CASTGTGTDTGELFF.

This clonotype turned up a few times. The V call is TRBV7-6, the J call TRBJ1-1; 11 bases fit TRBD1. Looked up from germline, CDR1 is SGHVS and CDR2 is FNYEAQ. The junction had 3 bases not matched to a gene; V was cut back by 5 bases and J by 7 bases. The CDR3 has 13 amino acids. The CDR3 region has the DNA TGTGCCAGCAGCGGACAGGGGGCGGTTGAAGCTTTCTTT. It is translated as CASSGQGAVEAFF.

Here the CDR3 reads CASSLQAGVSTDTQYF. For the CDR3, the DNA is TGTGCCAGCAGCTTACAAGCGGGGGTCTCCACAGATACGCAGTATTTT. This chain links TRBV11-2 with TRBJ2-3; 8 nucleotides agree with TRBD2. The germline CDR1 and CDR2 sequences are SGHAT and FQNNGV. With V trimmed by 2 bases and J by 2 bases, 6 bases remained unmatched. There are 16 residues in the CDR3. Together with reference TRBV11-2 and TRBJ2-3, the CDR3 gives the full variable domain: EAGVAQSPRYKIIEKRQSVAFWCNPISGHATLYWYQQILGQGPKLLIQFQNNGVVDDSQLPKDRFSAERLKGVDSTLKIQPAKLEDSAVYLCASSLQAGVSTDTQYFGPGTRLTVL.

The chain employs TRBV12-5 and TRBJ2-2; perhaps TRBD1 as D (6 bases). The CDR3 totals 15 residues. CDR1 is LGHNT, CDR2 FRNRAP, per germline. The CDR3 sequence is CTTRNFTGTGGELFF. The CDR3 coding sequence is TGTACTACCCGAAACTTCACAGGGACGGGCGGGGAGCTGTTTTTT.

The V call is TRBV5-1, the J call TRBJ2-3, with D tentatively TRBD2 (6 bases). Germline V lookup: CDR1 SGHRS, CDR2 YFSETQ. This CDR3 is 15 amino acids long. Trimming removed 4 bases at V and 0 bases at J, with 12 bases between. CDR3 DNA sequence: TGCGCCAGCAGCCCGCCGACTAGAAGCACAGATACGCAGTATTTT. This encodes CASSPPTRSTDTQYF. The full variable domain, rest sourced from reference TRBV5-1 and TRBJ2-3, is KAGVTQTPRYLIKTRGQQVTLSCSPISGHRSVSWYQQTPGQGLQFLFEYFSETQRNKGNFPGRFSGRQFSNSRSEMNVSTLELGDSALYLCASSPPTRSTDTQYFGPGTRLTVL.

This clonotype was seen at least ten times. The chain couples TRBV7-6 to TRBJ1-2; unclear D gene. Germline loops: CDR1 SGHVS, CDR2 FNYEAQ. Trimming pared 5 bases from V and 5 bases from J, leaving 24 bases between. The CDR3 has 17 amino acids. The CDR3 loop reads CASSRARDRESNYGYTF. Written as DNA, the CDR3 is TGTGCCAGCAGCCGCGCTAGAGATCGTGAAAGCAATTATGGCTACACCTTC.

This clonotype showed up many times. The chain has TRBV11-2 and TRBJ2-1; 9 bases map to TRBD2. Germline V gene lookup returns CDR1 SGHAT and CDR2 FQNNGV. The J segment lost 0 bases and the V segment lost 5 bases, leaving 14 bases of the junction unmatched. The CDR3 has 19 amino acids. CDR3 residues: CASSPDGSGGPSSYNEQFF. The CDR3 coding sequence is TGTGCCAGCAGCCCCGACGGTAGCGGGGGCCCCAGCTCCTACAATGAGCAGTTCTTC.

This CDR3 is CASKGSYSGNTIYF. The CDR3 coding sequence is TGTGCCAGCAAGGGCAGCTACTCTGGAAACACCATATATTTT. The V and J genes are TRBV2 and TRBJ1-3; D is undetermined. V lost 7 bases to trimming and J lost 0 bases, with 10 bases between them. This CDR3 is built from 14 residues. Germline V lookup: CDR1 SNHLY, CDR2 FYNNEI.